This T cell receptor beta chain came from a study of T-cell memory formation after mild COVID-19. The wider study: Each donor largely had its own TCR clusters.

The sample holds one count of this clonotype. The antigen is unknown. This CDR3 comprises 16 residues. CDR1 and CDR2 from the germline V gene are SEHNR and FQNEAQ (reference sequence). V shed 3 bases and J 10 bases; nucleotides not matched to a gene: 14. MiXCR was run by TCRdb on the 5' RACE reads, yielding one entry per CDR3 protein. The sample includes approximately 580,000 distinct CDR3 sequences, roughly 22% of them seen just once. General study results and limits: Those CD4+ clones that contracted were mainly in CM and EM (CD8+ ones in EMRA). Later expanders leaned CD4+, whereas day 15 to 85 contracting clones were balanced CD4/CD8. Pre-infection memory harbored some responding clones, suggesting cross-reactive memory joined.

Sequenced sample: PBMCs or a T cell subset sorted from them (not recorded which). This clonotype was sampled from an adult woman who had mild COVID-19 (a few samples of this study predate the infection). Cell type and time point are not known. V is TRBV7-9 and J is TRBJ2-1, with 8 bases that match TRBD1. CDR3 loop: CASSFMSRTGSGEQFF. The CDR3 region has the DNA TGTGCCAGCAGCTTTATGTCTCGGACAGGGTCGGGCGAGCAGTTCTTC.